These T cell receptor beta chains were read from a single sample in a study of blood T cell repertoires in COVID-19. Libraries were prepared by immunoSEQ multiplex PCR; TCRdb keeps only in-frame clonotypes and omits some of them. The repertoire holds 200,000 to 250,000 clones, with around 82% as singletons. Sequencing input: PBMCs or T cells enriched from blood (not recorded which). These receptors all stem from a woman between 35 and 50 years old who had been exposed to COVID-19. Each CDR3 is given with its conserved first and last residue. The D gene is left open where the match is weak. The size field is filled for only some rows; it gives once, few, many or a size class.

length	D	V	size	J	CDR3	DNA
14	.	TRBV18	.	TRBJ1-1	CASSPSTGNTEAFF	TGTGCCAGCTCACCGAGTACAGGGAACACTGAAGCTTTCTTT
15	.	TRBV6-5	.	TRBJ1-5	CASSQRQAPNQPQHF	TGTGCCAGCAGTCAGAGACAGGCCCCCAATCAGCCCCAGCATTTT
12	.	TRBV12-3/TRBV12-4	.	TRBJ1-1	CASKWRNTEAFF	TGTGCCAGCAAGTGGAGGAACACTGAAGCTTTCTTT
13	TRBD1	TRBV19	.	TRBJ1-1	CASEPGGPLGAFF	TGTGCCAGCGAGCCAGGGGGCCCACTGGGAGCTTTCTTT
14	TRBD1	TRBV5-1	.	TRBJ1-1	CASSNRGQNTEAFF	TGCGCCAGCAGTAACAGGGGCCAGAACACTGAAGCTTTCTTT
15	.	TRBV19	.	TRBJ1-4	CASRVRAATNEKLFF	TGTGCCAGTAGGGTCAGGGCGGCAACTAATGAAAAACTGTTTTTT
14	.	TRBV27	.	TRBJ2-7	CASREDRKLGEQYF	TGTGCCAGCAGGGAGGACAGAAAGTTGGGGGAGCAGTACTTC
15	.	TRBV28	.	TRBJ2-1	CASSSPSAGDNEQFF	TGTGCCAGCAGTTCCCCCTCGGCAGGGGACAATGAGCAGTTCTTC
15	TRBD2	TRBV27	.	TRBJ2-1	CASSLTSGRYNEQFF	TGTGCCAGCAGTTTGACTAGCGGGAGGTACAATGAGCAGTTCTTC
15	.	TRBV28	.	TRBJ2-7	CASRIGGTITGEQYF	TGTGCCAGCAGAATAGGGGGGACTATTACGGGAGAGCAGTACTTC
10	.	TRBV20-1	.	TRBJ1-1	CSAPNTEAFF	TGCAGTGCTCCAAACACTGAAGCTTTCTTT
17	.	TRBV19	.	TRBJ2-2	CATNHPRDTFRAGELFF	TGTGCCACTAACCATCCCCGGGACACCTTTCGCGCCGGGGAGCTGTTTTTT
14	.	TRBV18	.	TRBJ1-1	CASGGQYMNTEAFF	TGTGCGAGCGGAGGACAGTACATGAACACTGAAGCTTTCTTT
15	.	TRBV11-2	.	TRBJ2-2	CASSSQGTNTGELFF	TGTGCCAGCAGCTCCCAAGGGACAAACACCGGGGAGCTGTTTTTT
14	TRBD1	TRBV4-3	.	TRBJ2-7	CASSLWTGAYEQYF	TGCGCCAGCAGCCTCTGGACAGGGGCCTACGAGCAGTACTTC
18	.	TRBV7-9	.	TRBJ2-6	CASSDARRGTSGANVLTF	TGTGCCAGCAGCGACGCTCGGAGGGGTACCTCTGGGGCCAACGTCCTGACTTTC
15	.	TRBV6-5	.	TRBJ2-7	CASRAPPGMKNEQYF	TGTGCCAGCAGAGCCCCTCCAGGGATGAAGAACGAGCAGTACTTC
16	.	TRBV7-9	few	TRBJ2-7	CASSFPPGGNRYEQYF	TGTGCCAGCAGCTTTCCTCCGGGGGGCAATCGCTACGAGCAGTACTTC